This is a list of T cell receptor beta chains from one sample in a study of identical twins' blood T cells. TCRdb itself ran the 5' RACE reads through MiXCR, one entry per CDR3 protein. The sample records roughly 340,000 distinct CDR3 sequences, about 28% being singletons. The sequenced material came from PBMCs. These receptors all stem from a woman between 18 and 50 years old in good health. The CDR3 runs from the conserved cysteine through the conserved F or W. Fields, in order: V gene, clone size, D gene, J gene, CDR3 DNA, CDR3 protein. A D gene is named only where the DNA matches it firmly. Size values are once, few and many counts, or a class for expanded clones, and some rows have none.

V gene: TRBV28
clone size: -
D gene: -
J gene: TRBJ2-5
CDR3 DNA: TGTGCCAGCAGTCCCTTCATTGGCCAAGAGACCCAGTACTTC
CDR3 protein: CASSPFIGQETQYF

V gene: TRBV12-3/TRBV12-4
clone size: many
D gene: TRBD2
J gene: TRBJ2-5
CDR3 DNA: TGTGCCAGCAGTGCGGGAGACGAGACCCAGTACTTC
CDR3 protein: CASSAGDETQYF

V gene: TRBV3-1
clone size: few
D gene: -
J gene: TRBJ1-4
CDR3 DNA: TGTGCCAGCAGCCAAGTCGGGTGCGGTGAAAAACTGTTTTTT
CDR3 protein: CASSQVGCGEKLFF

V gene: TRBV7-9
clone size: -
D gene: TRBD2
J gene: TRBJ2-3
CDR3 DNA: TGTGCCAGCAGCTTAGGGGTAGCGGGAGTAGATACGCAGTATTTT
CDR3 protein: CASSLGVAGVDTQYF

V gene: TRBV11-2
clone size: few
D gene: -
J gene: TRBJ1-2
CDR3 DNA: TGTGCCAGCAACGTAGCCGGGGCGAACTATGGCTACACCTTC
CDR3 protein: CASNVAGANYGYTF

V gene: TRBV30
clone size: few
D gene: TRBD1
J gene: TRBJ1-1
CDR3 DNA: TGTGCCTGGACCAGGGGGCGCGGGGAACCCGACACTGAAGCTTTCTTT
CDR3 protein: CAWTRGRGEPDTEAFF

V gene: TRBV5-6
clone size: few
D gene: -
J gene: TRBJ2-2
CDR3 DNA: TGTGCCAGCAGCAATCGACAGGAGTACTCCCTCGGTAGGAGCACCGGGGAGCTGTTTTTT
CDR3 protein: CASSNRQEYSLGRSTGELFF

V gene: TRBV6-5
clone size: -
D gene: TRBD2
J gene: TRBJ2-1
CDR3 DNA: TGTGCCAGCAGTTACTCAGGGACTAGGGGCTACAATGAGCAGTTCTTC
CDR3 protein: CASSYSGTRGYNEQFF

V gene: TRBV29-1
clone size: -
D gene: -
J gene: TRBJ2-5
CDR3 DNA: TGCAGCGTCGGACGGGAGACCCGGTACTTC
CDR3 protein: CSVGRETRYF

V gene: TRBV7-9
clone size: -
D gene: -
J gene: TRBJ1-1
CDR3 DNA: TGTGCCAGCAGCCCCTCCGATACACTGAACACTGAAGCTTTCTTT
CDR3 protein: CASSPSDTLNTEAFF

V gene: TRBV27
clone size: -
D gene: -
J gene: TRBJ2-2
CDR3 DNA: TGTGCCAGCAGTCCCTATCGGCCCGGGGAGCTGTTTTTT
CDR3 protein: CASSPYRPGELFF

V gene: TRBV20-1
clone size: few
D gene: -
J gene: TRBJ1-1
CDR3 DNA: TGCAGTGCTAGTAGGCACTACGAAGCTTTCTTT
CDR3 protein: CSASRHYEAFF

V gene: TRBV5-1
clone size: -
D gene: -
J gene: TRBJ1-2
CDR3 DNA: TGCGCCAGCAGCTTGGCCGTTGGAGCCTCCTATGGCTACACCTTC
CDR3 protein: CASSLAVGASYGYTF

V gene: TRBV20-1
clone size: once
D gene: TRBD2
J gene: TRBJ2-1
CDR3 DNA: TGCGGTGCCTGTCGGGGGGACTACAATGAGCAGTTCTTC
CDR3 protein: CGACRGDYNEQFF

V gene: TRBV14
clone size: few
D gene: -
J gene: TRBJ1-2
CDR3 DNA: TGTGCCAGCAGCCAAGATATTTTCGGAGCGAGCTATGGCTACACCTTC
CDR3 protein: CASSQDIFGASYGYTF

V gene: TRBV6-6
clone size: many
D gene: -
J gene: TRBJ1-1
CDR3 DNA: TGTGCCAGCAGGAGTCAGGGGCTCGGCACTGAAGCTTTCTTT
CDR3 protein: CASRSQGLGTEAFF

V gene: TRBV29-1
clone size: -
D gene: TRBD1
J gene: TRBJ1-2
CDR3 DNA: TGCAGCGGCAGGGGGAACGGCTATGGCTACACCTTC
CDR3 protein: CSGRGNGYGYTF

V gene: TRBV18
clone size: -
D gene: -
J gene: TRBJ1-1
CDR3 DNA: TGTGCCAGCTCACCAACGCGGCAGCCGATGAACACTGAAGCTTTCTTT
CDR3 protein: CASSPTRQPMNTEAFF

V gene: TRBV7-2
clone size: few
D gene: TRBD1
J gene: TRBJ1-1
CDR3 DNA: TGTGCCAGCGGGGGGACAGTCTATATGAACACTGAAGCTTTCTTT
CDR3 protein: CASGGTVYMNTEAFF

V gene: TRBV29-1
clone size: -
D gene: TRBD1
J gene: TRBJ2-7
CDR3 DNA: TGCAGCGTTGTTGGACCGGGACAGCTATACGAGCAGTACTTC
CDR3 protein: CSVVGPGQLYEQYF

V gene: TRBV20-1
clone size: few
D gene: -
J gene: TRBJ2-3
CDR3 DNA: TGCAGTGCTAGACAGGTCACAGATACGCAGTATTTT
CDR3 protein: CSARQVTDTQYF